This record covers a single T cell receptor beta chain. Its antigen is not identified. Study processing details: Between-group CDR3 differences, defined by clinicopathological status, yielded a distant-metastasis classifier for papillary thyroid cancer. TCRdb re-clonotyped the PCR reads through MiXCR. The V and J calls were determined by TCRdb, not by the authors. The table includes 35,000 to 40,000 clones, around 28% detected once. This sample is drawn from a study of metastatic and nonmetastatic thyroid tumors. Study in general: Comparative analysis of repertoires was undertaken across blood and tumor or nodule tissue obtained from malignant and benign thyroid patients.

Findings and caveats of the study: It was reported that TCR beta diversity was significantly higher in malignant thyroid tumors than benign nodules, in blood and tumor.

The CDR3 loop spans 15 amino acids. V was cut by 10 bases and J by 0 bases, with 15 bases left in between. The germline gives CDR1 ENHRY, CDR2 SYGVKD. No treatment of any kind had been given to any patient before thyroid surgery. Specimen: blood. This receptor was taken from a male donor with papillary thyroid cancer or a benign thyroid nodule (not recorded which). Some clones in this sample may be carry-over from other donors' samples. The chain combines TRBV10-3 with TRBJ2-2; TRBD1 might be the D (5 bases). CDR3 in DNA: TGTGCCACTGTAGACAGCCCCGCGAACACCGGGGAGCTGTTTTTT. It specifies CATVDSPANTGELFF.